This T cell receptor (beta chain) derives from a study of cytomegalovirus exposure and HLA in healthy donors. Germline values: CDR1 SGHVS, CDR2 FQNEAQ. This CDR3 contains 16 residues. Between the trimmed V and J ends, which lost 0 bases and 4 bases, there was a span of 12 bases. TCRdb keeps only in-frame clones here, not all; method: immunoSEQ multiplex PCR. In the table there are some 140,000 clones, 90% of which are singletons. Study-wide points: The authors enumerated under 200 TCR beta chains as linked to cytomegalovirus. First-cohort TCR clusters were later found to tend to co-occur in the 120 validation repertoires. Rarity characterized most TCR sequences, yet some public TCRs appeared in many donors.

A note on this clone: What it binds is unknown.

This chain connects TRBV7-8 to TRBJ1-4; weak D call: TRBD1 (5 bases). The material sequenced was PBMCs. The origin of this receptor is a woman between 25 and 40 years old in good health and CMV-seropositive. This CDR3 is CASSLASRQYNEKLFF. The CDR3 coding sequence is TGTGCCAGCAGCTTAGCGAGCCGACAGTATAATGAAAAACTGTTTTTT.